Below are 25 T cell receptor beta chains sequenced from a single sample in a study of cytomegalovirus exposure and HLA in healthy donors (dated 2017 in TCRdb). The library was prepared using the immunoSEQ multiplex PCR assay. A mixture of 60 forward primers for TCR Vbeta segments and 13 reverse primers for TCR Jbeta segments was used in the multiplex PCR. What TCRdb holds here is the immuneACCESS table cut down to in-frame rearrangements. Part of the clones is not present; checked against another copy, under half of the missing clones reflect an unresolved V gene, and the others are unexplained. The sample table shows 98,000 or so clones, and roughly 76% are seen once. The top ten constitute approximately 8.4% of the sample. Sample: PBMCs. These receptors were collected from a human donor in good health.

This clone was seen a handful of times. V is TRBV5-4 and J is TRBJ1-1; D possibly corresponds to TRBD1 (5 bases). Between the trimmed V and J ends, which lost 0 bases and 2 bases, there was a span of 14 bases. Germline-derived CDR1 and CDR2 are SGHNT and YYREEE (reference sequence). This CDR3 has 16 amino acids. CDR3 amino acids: CASSLAGGGRNTEAFF. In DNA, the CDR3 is TGTGCCAGCAGCTTGGCCGGGGGGGGTAGAAACACTGAAGCTTTCTTT.

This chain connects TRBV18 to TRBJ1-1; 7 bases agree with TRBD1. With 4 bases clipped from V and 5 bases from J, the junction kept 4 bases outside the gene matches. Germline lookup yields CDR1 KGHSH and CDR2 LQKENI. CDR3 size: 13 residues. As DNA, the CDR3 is TGTGCCAGCTCACGAGAACAGGGGACTGAAGCTTTCTTT. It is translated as CASSREQGTEAFF.

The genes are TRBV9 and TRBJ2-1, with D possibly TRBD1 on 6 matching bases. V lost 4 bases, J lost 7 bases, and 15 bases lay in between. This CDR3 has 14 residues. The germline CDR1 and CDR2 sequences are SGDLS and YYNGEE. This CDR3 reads CASSPSGQPNEQFF. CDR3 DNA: TGTGCCAGCAGCCCATCGGGACAACCTAATGAGCAGTTCTTC.

Here the CDR3 reads CASSLAGFSYEQYF. CDR3 DNA sequence: TGTGCCAGCAGCTTGGCGGGATTCTCCTACGAGCAGTACTTC. This chain uses TRBV11-2 with TRBJ2-7, with D possibly matching TRBD2 (6 bases). Trimming took 3 bases from V and 0 from J, leaving 9 bases between them. There are 14 residues in the CDR3. Per germline, CDR1 SGHAT and CDR2 FQNNGV.

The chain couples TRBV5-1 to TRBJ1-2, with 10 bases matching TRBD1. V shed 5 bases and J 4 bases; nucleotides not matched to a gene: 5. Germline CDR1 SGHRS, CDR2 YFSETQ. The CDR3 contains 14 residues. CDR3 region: CASRQGQGSYGYTF. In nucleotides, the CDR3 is TGCGCCAGCAGACAGGGACAGGGGTCCTATGGCTACACCTTC.

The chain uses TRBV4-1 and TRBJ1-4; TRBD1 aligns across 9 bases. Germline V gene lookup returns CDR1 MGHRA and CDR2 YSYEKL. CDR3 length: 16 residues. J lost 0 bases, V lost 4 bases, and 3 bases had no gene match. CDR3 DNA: TGCGCCAGCAGCCGGAGGACAGGGGCAACTAATGAAAAACTGTTTTTT. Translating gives CASSRRTGATNEKLFF.

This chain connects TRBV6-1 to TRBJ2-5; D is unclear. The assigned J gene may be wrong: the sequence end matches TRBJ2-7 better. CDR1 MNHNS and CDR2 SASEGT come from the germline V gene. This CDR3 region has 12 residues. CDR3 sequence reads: CASTESSYEQYF. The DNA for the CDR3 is TGTGCCAGCACCGAGTCTTCCTACGAGCAGTACTTC.

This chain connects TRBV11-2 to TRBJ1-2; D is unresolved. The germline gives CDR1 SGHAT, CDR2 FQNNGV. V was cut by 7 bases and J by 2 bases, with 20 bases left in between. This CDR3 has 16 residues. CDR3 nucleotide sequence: TGTGCCAGCACTCCCCAGACTAAACTCTCGAACTATGGCTACACCTTC. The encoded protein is CASTPQTKLSNYGYTF.

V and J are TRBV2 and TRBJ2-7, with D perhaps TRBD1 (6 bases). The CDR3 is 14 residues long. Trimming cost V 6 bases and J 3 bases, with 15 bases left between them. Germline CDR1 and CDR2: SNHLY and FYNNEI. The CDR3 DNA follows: TGTGCCAGCAGGGTGTCAGGGGCGAACTACGAGCAGTACTTC. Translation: CASRVSGANYEQYF.

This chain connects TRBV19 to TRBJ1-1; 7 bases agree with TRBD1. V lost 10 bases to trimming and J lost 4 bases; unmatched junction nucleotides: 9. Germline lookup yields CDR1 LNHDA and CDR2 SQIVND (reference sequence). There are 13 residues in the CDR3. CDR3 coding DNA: TGTGCCACCAGACTACAGGGGAGCACTGAAGCTTTCTTT. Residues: CATRLQGSTEAFF.

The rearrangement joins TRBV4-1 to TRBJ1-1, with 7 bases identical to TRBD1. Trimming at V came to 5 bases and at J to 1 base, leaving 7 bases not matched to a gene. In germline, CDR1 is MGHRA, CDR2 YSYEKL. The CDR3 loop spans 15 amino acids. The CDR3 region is CASSSPGQENTEAFF. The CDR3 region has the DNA TGCGCCAGCAGCTCACCCGGACAGGAGAACACTGAAGCTTTCTTT.

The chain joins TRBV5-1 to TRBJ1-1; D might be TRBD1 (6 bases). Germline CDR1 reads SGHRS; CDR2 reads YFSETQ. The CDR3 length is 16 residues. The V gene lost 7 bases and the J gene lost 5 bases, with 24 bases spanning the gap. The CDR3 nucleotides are TGCGCCAGCTCAAAAATGTCTCAGGGAGGGGGGACTGAAGCTTTCTTT. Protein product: CASSKMSQGGGTEAFF.

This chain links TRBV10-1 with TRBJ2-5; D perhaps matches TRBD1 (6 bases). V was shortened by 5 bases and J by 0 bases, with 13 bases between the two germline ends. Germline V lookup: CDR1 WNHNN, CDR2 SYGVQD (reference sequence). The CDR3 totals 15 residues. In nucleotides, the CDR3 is TGCGCCAGCAGTCCCGGGACACGAAACCAAGAGACCCAGTACTTC. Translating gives CASSPGTRNQETQYF.

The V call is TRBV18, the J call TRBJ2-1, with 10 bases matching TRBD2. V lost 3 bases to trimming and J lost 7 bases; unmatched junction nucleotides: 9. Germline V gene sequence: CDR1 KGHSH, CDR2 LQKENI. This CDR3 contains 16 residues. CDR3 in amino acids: CASSPRTSGISNEQFF. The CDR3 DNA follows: TGTGCCAGCTCACCTCGCACTAGCGGGATAAGTAATGAGCAGTTCTTC.

The CDR3 DNA reads as TGCGGGGGGGGTAGTTGGACAGATACGCAGTATTTT. Translation gives CGGGSWTDTQYF. V gene TRBV29-1 combines with J gene TRBJ2-3, with 7 bases identical to TRBD2. Looked up from germline, CDR1 is SQVTM and CDR2 is ANQGSEA. The CDR3 spans 12 residues.

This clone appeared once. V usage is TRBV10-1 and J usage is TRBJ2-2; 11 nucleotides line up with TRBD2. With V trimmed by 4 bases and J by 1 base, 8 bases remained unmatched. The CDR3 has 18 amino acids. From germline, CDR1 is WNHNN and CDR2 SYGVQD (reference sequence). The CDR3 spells CASSGASGGSLNTGELFF. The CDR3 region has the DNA TGCGCCAGCAGTGGGGCTAGCGGGGGGTCCTTGAACACCGGGGAGCTGTTTTTT.

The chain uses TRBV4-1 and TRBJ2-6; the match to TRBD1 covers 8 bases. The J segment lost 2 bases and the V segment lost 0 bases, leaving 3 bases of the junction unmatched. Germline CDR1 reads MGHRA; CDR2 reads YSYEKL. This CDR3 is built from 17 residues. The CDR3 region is CASSQDGTGAGANVLTF. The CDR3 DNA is TGCGCCAGCAGCCAAGACGGGACAGGAGCTGGGGCCAACGTCCTGACTTTC.

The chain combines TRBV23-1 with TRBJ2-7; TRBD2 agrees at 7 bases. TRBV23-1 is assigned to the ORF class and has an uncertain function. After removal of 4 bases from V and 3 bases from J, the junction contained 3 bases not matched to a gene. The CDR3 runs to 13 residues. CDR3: CASSPRDYYEQYF. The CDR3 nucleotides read TGCGCCAGCAGTCCACGGGACTACTACGAGCAGTACTTC.

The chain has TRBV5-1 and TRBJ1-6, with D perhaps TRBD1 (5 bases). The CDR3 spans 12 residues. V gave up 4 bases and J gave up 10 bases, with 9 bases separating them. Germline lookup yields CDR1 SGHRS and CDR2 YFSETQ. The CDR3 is CASSGAGSPLHF. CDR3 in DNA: TGCGCCAGCAGCGGGGCAGGCTCACCCCTCCACTTT.

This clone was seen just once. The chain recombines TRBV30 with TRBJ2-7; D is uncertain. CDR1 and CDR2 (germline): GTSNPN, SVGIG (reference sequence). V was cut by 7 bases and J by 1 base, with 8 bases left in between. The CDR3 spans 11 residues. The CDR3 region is CALHKSYEQYF. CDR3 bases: TGTGCCTTACACAAGTCCTACGAGCAGTACTTC.

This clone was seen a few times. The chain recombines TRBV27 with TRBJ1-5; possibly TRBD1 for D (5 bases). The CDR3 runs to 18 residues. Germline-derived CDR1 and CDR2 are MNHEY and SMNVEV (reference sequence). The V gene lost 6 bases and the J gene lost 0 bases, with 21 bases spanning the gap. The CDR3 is CASSPNVRWRGSNQPQHF. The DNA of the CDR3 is TGTGCCAGCAGCCCTAATGTTCGGTGGAGGGGTAGCAATCAGCCCCAGCATTTT.

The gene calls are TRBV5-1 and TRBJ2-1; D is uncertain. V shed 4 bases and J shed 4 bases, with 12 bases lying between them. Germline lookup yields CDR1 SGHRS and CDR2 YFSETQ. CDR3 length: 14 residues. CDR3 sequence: CASSESLKYNEQFF. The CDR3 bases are TGCGCCAGCAGCGAGTCACTAAAGTACAATGAGCAGTTCTTC.

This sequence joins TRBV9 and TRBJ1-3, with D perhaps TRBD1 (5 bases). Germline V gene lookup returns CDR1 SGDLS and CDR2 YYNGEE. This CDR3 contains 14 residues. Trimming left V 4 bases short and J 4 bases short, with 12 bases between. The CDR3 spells CASSSEGPGNTIYF. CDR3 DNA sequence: TGTGCCAGCAGCTCGGAGGGACCAGGAAACACCATATATTTT.

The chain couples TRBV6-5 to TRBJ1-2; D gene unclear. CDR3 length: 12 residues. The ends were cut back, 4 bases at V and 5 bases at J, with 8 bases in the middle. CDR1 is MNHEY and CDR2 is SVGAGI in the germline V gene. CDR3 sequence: CASSSGSYGYTF. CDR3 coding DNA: TGTGCCAGCAGTTCGGGAAGTTATGGCTACACCTTC.

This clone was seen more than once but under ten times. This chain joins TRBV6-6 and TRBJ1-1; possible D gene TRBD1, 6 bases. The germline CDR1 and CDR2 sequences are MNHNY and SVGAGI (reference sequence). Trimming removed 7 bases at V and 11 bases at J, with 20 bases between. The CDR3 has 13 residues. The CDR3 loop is CASIETGGRNAFF. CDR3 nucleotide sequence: TGTGCCAGCATCGAAACGGGGGGCAGGAATGCTTTCTTT.